What follows are 21 T cell receptor beta chains derived from one specimen sequenced in a study of human T cells and chemical hapten exposure. The time point: pre-sensitization, week 0. The treatment here: therapeutic diphenylcyclopropenone sensitization with weekly scalp DPC. TCRdb re-analysed the RACE reads in MiXCR, keeping a single row per CDR3 protein. The sample includes 80,000 to 100,000 distinct CDR3 sequences, 11% of them seen just once. The sample in question was whole blood, obtained in connection with sensitization to the hapten diphenylcyclopropenone (DPC). Receptors were obtained from a woman aged 55 to 70 with alopecia areata. Some clones in this sample may be carry-over from other donors' samples.

This clonotype was seen ten or more times. This chain joins TRBV6-2 or TRBV6-3 and TRBJ2-1, with a possible D match to TRBD2 (6 bases). The CDR3 has 15 residues. Trimming took off 2 bases at V and 13 bases at J, with 21 bases between the two ends. Germline V gene sequence: CDR1 MNHEY, CDR2 SVGEGT. The DNA for the CDR3 is TGTGCCAGCAGTTACGGGCGGGGATTTGGTACGTCTCAGTTCTTC. Translation: CASSYGRGFGTSQFF.

This clonotype was seen a single time. The CDR3 carries no conserved terminal phenylalanine or tryptophan, so it likely arises from a read error. The chain has TRBV6-2 or TRBV6-3 and TRBJ1-6, with D possibly being TRBD1 (6 bases). There are 14 residues in the CDR3. V lost 6 bases and J lost 8, with 14 bases in between. From germline, CDR1 is MNHEY and CDR2 SVGEGT. The CDR3 sequence is CASREQGLDSPLHL. The DNA for the CDR3 is TGTGCCAGCAGGGAACAGGGTCTAGATTCACCCCTCCACCTT.

This clonotype has ten or more counts. The chain employs TRBV12-3 or TRBV12-4 and TRBJ2-1, with D possibly being TRBD1 (6 bases). The germline V and J ends were trimmed by 6 bases and 5 bases, with 8 bases remaining between them. The CDR3 covers 12 residues. The CDR3 DNA is TGTGCCAGCAGCCGGGACAACAATGAGCAGTTCTTC. This codes for CASSRDNNEQFF.

This clonotype was counted ten times or more. The chain has TRBV7-9 and TRBJ2-3; D unresolved. This CDR3 region has 11 residues. V gave up 5 bases and J gave up 4 bases, with 4 bases separating them. Germline V CDR1 and CDR2: SEHNR, FQNEAQ (reference sequence). CDR3: CASSKADTQYF. The CDR3 coding sequence is TGTGCCAGCAGCAAGGCAGATACGCAGTATTTT. Combining the CDR3 with reference TRBV7-9 and TRBJ2-3 gives the whole variable domain DTGVSQNPRHKITKRGQNVTFRCDPISEHNRLYWYRQTLGQGPEFLTYFQNEAQLEKSRLLSDRFSAERPKGSFSTLEIQRTEQGDSAMYLCASSKADTQYFGPGTRLTVL.

The V gene is TRBV2, the J gene TRBJ2-1, with a possible D match to TRBD2 (6 bases). Trimming stripped 3 bases from V and 5 bases from J, with 14 bases between. Germline lookup yields CDR1 SNHLY and CDR2 FYNNEI. CDR3 length: 15 amino acids. In DNA, the CDR3 is TGTGCCAGCAGTGAGGAGGGATCGCTCAACAATGAGCAGTTCTTC. It is translated as CASSEEGSLNNEQFF.

V is TRBV14 and J is TRBJ2-7; D is perhaps TRBD1 (6 bases). CDR3 length: 13 residues. Germline-derived CDR1 and CDR2 are SGHDN and FVKESK. V was pared by 2 bases and J by 4 bases, with 9 bases between. The CDR3 sequence is CASSQITGYEQYF. CDR3 sequence (DNA): TGTGCCAGCAGCCAAATTACAGGGTACGAGCAGTACTTC. The whole variable domain, remainder taken from reference TRBV14 and TRBJ2-7, is EAGVTQFPSHSVIEKGQTVTLRCDPISGHDNLYWYRRVMGKEIKFLLHFVKESKQDESGMPNNRFLAERTGGTYSTLKVQPAELEDSGVYFCASSQITGYEQYFGPGTRLTVT.

The rearrangement joins TRBV6-1 to TRBJ1-2; possible D gene TRBD1, 5 bases. V was trimmed by 2 bases and J by 5 bases, leaving 9 bases between them. This CDR3 comprises 13 residues. Germline V lookup: CDR1 MNHNS, CDR2 SASEGT. The DNA of the CDR3 is TGTGCCAGCAGTGAATGGGGGATATATGGCTACACCTTC. This gives the protein CASSEWGIYGYTF.

There are many counts of this clonotype. J is TRBJ2-2 and V is TRBV6-1; weak D call: TRBD2 (5 bases). Germline V gives CDR1 MNHNS, CDR2 SASEGT. The CDR3 extends over 15 amino acids. Trimming took 3 bases from V and 0 from J, leaving 8 bases between them. CDR3 in amino acids: CASSDYGANTGELFF. In DNA form, the CDR3 reads TGTGCCAGCAGTGACTACGGGGCGAACACCGGGGAGCTGTTTTTT.

This clonotype was seen more than once but under ten times. This rearrangement joins TRBV29-1 to TRBJ1-1, with D unclear. Per germline, CDR1 SQVTM and CDR2 ANQGSEA. Trimming shortened V by 4 bases and J by 1 base, and 10 bases separated the two germline ends. The CDR3 loop spans 13 amino acids. The CDR3 loop is CSVVLQQNTEAFF. In nucleotides, the CDR3 is TGCAGCGTTGTGTTACAGCAGAACACTGAAGCTTTCTTT.

This clonotype has just one count. The chain combines TRBV20-1 with TRBJ1-2, with D possibly matching TRBD1 (6 bases). The CDR3 length is 13 residues. Germline CDR1 and CDR2: DFQATT and SNEGSKA (reference sequence). Trimming took 6 bases from V and 6 from J, leaving 17 bases between them. CDR3 amino acids: CSAPLDRIDGYTF. The CDR3, as DNA: TGCAGTGCGCCGCTGGACAGAATTGATGGCTACACCTTC.

The rearrangement joins TRBV3-1 to TRBJ1-1; D is unclear. V lost 4 bases to trimming and J lost 6 bases, with 18 bases between them. There are 15 residues in the CDR3. Per germline, CDR1 LGHDT and CDR2 YNNKEL (reference sequence). CDR3 sequence: CASSPPGRFVPEAFF. CDR3 bases: TGTGCCAGCAGCCCCCCCGGTCGTTTCGTCCCTGAAGCTTTCTTT.

This clonotype was observed many times. The chain couples TRBV10-3 to TRBJ1-1, with D perhaps matching TRBD1 (6 bases). From germline, CDR1 is ENHRY and CDR2 SYGVKD. The V end lost 3 bases, the J end lost 4 bases, and 12 bases lay between the germline ends. The CDR3 runs to 14 residues. CDR3 amino acids: CAISDPRGGTEAFF. CDR3 in DNA: TGTGCCATCAGTGATCCCAGGGGAGGCACTGAAGCTTTCTTT.

This clonotype was detected only once. This may be a read error: a much more frequent sequence differs by one nucleotide. V and J are TRBV5-1 and TRBJ1-6; 8 bases are shared with TRBD1. The CDR3 is made up of 15 amino acids. Germline V gene data show CDR1 as SGHRS and CDR2 as YFSETQ. The CDR3 protein is CASSHGQGWNSPFHF. DNA of the CDR3: TGCGCCAGCAGCCACGGACAGGGTTGGAATTCACCCTTCCACTTT.

V and J are TRBV19 and TRBJ2-7; D not resolved. V dropped 3 bases and J dropped 1 base, with 7 bases sitting between them. This CDR3 has 13 amino acids. Looked up from germline, CDR1 is LNHDA and CDR2 is SQIVND (reference sequence). The CDR3 sequence is CASSIGQSYEQYF. The CDR3 DNA reads as TGTGCCAGTAGTATCGGGCAGTCCTACGAGCAGTACTTC.

This clonotype was recorded many times. J is TRBJ2-7 and V is TRBV7-2; no clear D gene. Deletions cut 5 bases from V and 3 bases from J, with 11 bases between. CDR3 length equals 13 residues. Germline CDR1 is SGHTA and CDR2 is FQGNSA. In DNA form, the CDR3 reads TGTGCCAGCAGCCTGGGTGGTTACTACGAGCAGTACTTC. It yields the protein CASSLGGYYEQYF.

This clonotype occurred a few times. The chain uses TRBV14 and TRBJ2-7, with 9 bases fitting TRBD2. The germline CDR1 and CDR2 sequences are SGHDN and FVKESK. Trimming at V came to 1 base and at J to 3 bases, leaving 7 bases not matched to a gene. This CDR3 region has 16 residues. In DNA form, the CDR3 reads TGTGCCAGCAGCCAAGCTAGCGGGACTCTCCACTACGAGCAGTACTTC. As protein: CASSQASGTLHYEQYF.

This clonotype has at least ten counts. This chain uses TRBV18 with TRBJ2-7; D perhaps matches TRBD1 (6 bases). Germline values: CDR1 KGHSH, CDR2 LQKENI. There are 13 residues in the CDR3. V lost 2 bases, J lost 7 bases, and 12 bases lay in between. CDR3 residues: CASSPMTGQEQYF. Here the CDR3 DNA reads TGTGCCAGCTCACCAATGACAGGACAGGAGCAGTACTTC.

This clonotype has ten or more counts. This sequence joins TRBV12-3 or TRBV12-4 and TRBJ1-5; D may be TRBD1 (6 bases). Deletions cut 0 bases from V and 4 bases from J, with 7 bases between. CDR3 length equals 14 residues. The CDR3 bases are TGTGCCAGCAGTTTAGCGGACAGTAATCAGCCCCAGCATTTT. Translated: CASSLADSNQPQHF.

This clonotype was detected ten times or more. The chain combines TRBV19 with TRBJ1-5; D is unresolved. V lost 6 bases and J lost 3, with 12 bases in between. Germline V gene lookup returns CDR1 LNHDA and CDR2 SQIVND (reference sequence). The CDR3 totals 14 residues. The CDR3 loop reads CASSLGPHNQPQHF. The CDR3 nucleotides read TGTGCCAGTAGCCTCGGTCCCCACAATCAGCCCCAGCATTTT. Filled out from reference TRBV19 and TRBJ1-5, the complete variable domain reads DGGITQSPKYLFRKEGQNVTLSCEQNLNHDAMYWYRQDPGQGLRLIYYSQIVNDFQKGDIAEGYSVSREKKESFPLTVTSAQKNPTAFYLCASSLGPHNQPQHFGDGTRLSIL.

This clonotype was counted a few times. The V gene is TRBV20-1, the J gene TRBJ1-4; possible D gene TRBD1, 5 bases. Germline V CDR1 and CDR2: DFQATT, SNEGSKA (reference sequence). The V end was cut by 5 bases, the J end by 0 bases, with 13 bases between. The CDR3 totals 15 residues. CDR3 in amino acids: CSAGLWGATNEKLFF. Here the CDR3 DNA reads TGCAGTGCTGGGTTATGGGGGGCAACTAATGAAAAACTGTTTTTT.

The J gene is TRBJ1-6, the V gene TRBV7-2; D may be TRBD1 (6 bases). Germline-derived CDR1 and CDR2 are SGHTA and FQGNSA. The CDR3 spans 13 residues. With 5 bases removed from V and 13 bases from J, the gap between germline ends came to 15 bases. The CDR3 protein is CASSIPGGAPLHF. CDR3 DNA: TGTGCCAGCAGCATTCCCGGGGGGGCTCCCCTCCACTTT.